These 10 T cell receptor beta chains share one sample of origin, sequenced in a study of blood T cell repertoires in COVID-19. Assay used: immunoSEQ multiplex PCR; TCRdb lists only in-frame clones, some missing. The sample shows tens of thousands of clones, around nine tenths of them seen only once. Source material: peripheral blood. Every receptor here comes from a man in his 60s with acute or convalescent COVID-19.

This sequence joins TRBV30 and TRBJ1-2, with 8 nucleotides matching TRBD1. The germline CDR1 and CDR2 sequences are GTSNPN and SVGIG (reference sequence). The CDR3 spans 13 residues. The J segment lost 7 bases and the V segment lost 3 bases, leaving 7 bases of the junction unmatched. The CDR3: CAWSARTGFGYTF. The CDR3 DNA follows: TGTGCCTGGAGCGCTAGGACAGGGTTTGGCTACACCTTC.

This chain uses TRBV18 with TRBJ1-1, with D possibly TRBD1 on 5 matching bases. V shed 6 bases and J shed 1 base, with 15 bases lying between them. This CDR3 is 15 amino acids long. Germline CDR1 KGHSH, CDR2 LQKENI. The DNA of the CDR3 is TGTGCCAGCTCTTCCGAGCAGGGAAAGAACACTGAAGCTTTCTTT. This codes for CASSSEQGKNTEAFF.

The chain links TRBV2 to TRBJ2-7; tentative D call: TRBD1 (6 bases). There are 14 residues in the CDR3. In germline, CDR1 is SNHLY, CDR2 FYNNEI. V was pared by 5 bases and J by 5 bases, with 16 bases between. The CDR3 sequence is CASSWTERTNEQYF. CDR3 coding DNA: TGTGCCAGCAGTTGGACAGAGCGAACCAACGAGCAGTACTTC.

The rearrangement uses TRBV30 and TRBJ1-2, with TRBD1 identical over 8 bases. Germline loops: CDR1 GTSNPN, CDR2 SVGIG (reference sequence). The CDR3 length is 13 residues. V lost 3 bases and J lost 2; bases outside the gene matches: 2. The CDR3 nucleotides are TGTGCCTGGAGCACAGGGGGAAACTATGGCTACACCTTC. It is translated as CAWSTGGNYGYTF.

This clone has a single count. CDR3 nucleotide sequence: TGTGCCAGCAGTTACAACACAGGGGGTCTTAATGGCTACACCTTC. This codes for CASSYNTGGLNGYTF. The chain combines TRBV6-5 with TRBJ1-2, with 8 bases aligning to TRBD1. Germline-derived CDR1 and CDR2 are MNHEY and SVGAGI. This CDR3 spans 15 amino acids. V gave up 2 bases and J gave up 6 bases; unmatched junction bases: 8.

DNA for the CDR3: TGCGCCAGCAGCCAAGATCCTCGTACCGGGGAGCTGTTTTTT. It translates to CASSQDPRTGELFF. The chain carries TRBV4-3 and TRBJ2-2, with D hard to call. CDR3 length equals 14 residues. Looked up from germline, CDR1 is LGHNA and CDR2 is YSLEER. The V end was cut by 0 bases, the J end by 5 bases, with 7 bases between.

The chain combines TRBV29-1 with TRBJ2-5, with D perhaps matching TRBD2 (6 bases). Germline assignment: CDR1 SQVTM and CDR2 ANQGSEA. The CDR3 runs 13 residues. Trimming pared 7 bases from V and 2 bases from J, leaving 14 bases between. This chain's CDR3 is CSASSGRQETQYF. In DNA form, the CDR3 reads TGCAGCGCCTCGTCTGGGAGGCAAGAGACCCAGTACTTC. Filled out from reference TRBV29-1 and TRBJ2-5, the complete variable domain reads SAVISQKPSRDICQRGTSLTIQCQVDSQVTMMFWYRQQPGQSLTLIATANQGSEATYESGFVIDKFPISRPNLTFSTLTVSNMSPEDSSIYLCSASSGRQETQYFGPGTRLLVL.

The chain employs TRBV27 and TRBJ1-2, with TRBD1 as a possible D gene (6 bases). This CDR3 has 15 residues. Per germline, CDR1 MNHEY and CDR2 SMNVEV (reference sequence). V dropped 5 bases and J dropped 2 bases, with 15 bases sitting between them. The CDR3 nucleotides are TGTGCCAGCAGTCCCACAGGGTTCCCCAACTATGGCTACACCTTC. The encoded protein is CASSPTGFPNYGYTF.

The V gene is TRBV6-6, the J gene TRBJ1-5; D unresolved. The V and J ends lost 1 base and 4 bases respectively, with 11 bases between them. CDR1 and CDR2 (germline): MNHNY, SVGAGI (reference sequence). The CDR3 totals 15 residues. DNA of the CDR3: TGTGCCAGCAGTTACTTGGGCACGTCTAATCAGCCCCAGCATTTT. Protein product: CASSYLGTSNQPQHF.

The CDR3 region is CASSPNTDTQYF. CDR3 coding DNA: TGTGCCAGTAGTCCTAACACAGATACGCAGTATTTT. The chain recombines TRBV19 with TRBJ2-3; D remains ambiguous. This CDR3 has 12 residues. The germline V gene has CDR1 LNHDA and CDR2 SQIVND (reference sequence). The V end lost 5 bases, the J end lost 2 bases, and 5 bases lay between the germline ends.